This T cell receptor (beta chain) was identified in a study of Ad26.COV2.S vaccination and SARS-CoV-2 variants. Whole-study findings and limits: Analyses of TCR breadth and depth may have underestimated total T cell responses. Greater spike-specific TCR breadth was seen in vaccine recipients than in placebo recipients.

Details on this clone: Its antigen is undetermined.

Documented treatment: around 19 received Ad26.COV2.S at low or high dose, single or two shots; about five received placebo; per-sample allocation not given. Day 63 after the first vaccine or placebo injection was the time point for sampling. The vaccine delivered Wuhan-strain SARS-CoV-2 spike through an Ad26 vector. Trimming removed 4 bases from V and 6 bases from J; junction bases left unmatched: 9. Germline assignment: CDR1 SGHNT and CDR2 YYREEE (reference sequence). The CDR3 runs 14 residues. Using immunoSEQ multiplex PCR, the repertoire was profiled, and TCRdb retains in-frame clones only, with some absent. Of hundreds of thousands of clones in the sample, around 89% are singletons; the top ten hold about 1.5%.

The gene calls are TRBV5-4 and TRBJ2-7, with 8 bases fitting TRBD1. This sample comprised peripheral blood, obtained in a trial of Ad26.COV2.S vaccine versus placebo. The receptor's source is a person aged 18-60 years who received the Ad26.COV2.S COVID-19 vaccine or a placebo. The CDR3 protein is CASSRDRRQAEQYF. DNA of the CDR3: TGTGCCAGCAGCCGGGACAGGCGGCAAGCCGAGCAGTACTTC.